The 24 T cell receptor beta chains below come from one sample, sequenced in a study of T-cell reconstitution after alpha-beta-depleted transplantation in children. Unique molecular identifiers were incorporated into the prepared TCRbeta library. MiXCR, applied by TCRdb to the PCR reads, yields one record per CDR3 protein. Of about 200,000 distinct CDR3 sequences listed, roughly 7.1% are singletons. The source material was PBMCs, sampled before TCRalphabeta/CD19-depleted stem cell transplant. The receptors come from a boy between 2 and 10 years old with acute lymphoblastic leukemia, due to receive a stem cell transplant.

The chain has TRBV28 and TRBJ1-5; 7 bases line up with TRBD1. The CDR3 has 17 amino acids. Germline CDR1 reads MDHEN; CDR2 reads SYDVKM. V lost 1 base and J lost 0; bases outside the gene matches: 6. The CDR3 nucleotides are TGTGCCAGCAGTTTATTCGGACAGGTCTATAGCAATCAGCCCCAGCATTTT. Translated: CASSLFGQVYSNQPQHF.

This clonotype was picked up many times. The gene calls are TRBV29-1 and TRBJ2-7; possible D gene TRBD2, 5 bases. From germline, CDR1 is SQVTM and CDR2 ANQGSEA. The CDR3 sequence is 18 residues long. Between the trimmed V and J ends, which lost 0 bases and 0 bases, there was a span of 21 bases. CDR3 DNA sequence: TGCAGCGTTGAAGATACGTTGGCGGGTGGAGGTCGCTCCTACGAGCAGTACTTC. Amino acids: CSVEDTLAGGGRSYEQYF.

At least ten counts were recorded for this clonotype. The V and J genes are TRBV12-3 or TRBV12-4 and TRBJ2-7, with 10 bases matching TRBD1. The length of the CDR3 is 18 residues. V shed 0 bases, J shed 4 bases, and the junction held 12 bases outside the gene matches. CDR3 DNA sequence: TGTGCCAGCAGTTTAGCACCGGATTTGGGGACAGGGGTATACGAGCAGTACTTC. Its protein is CASSLAPDLGTGVYEQYF.

At least ten counts were recorded for this clonotype. This rearrangement joins TRBV6-2 or TRBV6-3 to TRBJ2-1; 10 positions agree with TRBD2. This CDR3 has 14 residues. Germline V gene data show CDR1 as MNHEY and CDR2 as SVGEGT. After removal of 5 bases from V and 5 bases from J, the junction contained 3 bases not matched to a gene. The CDR3: CASSPAGGDNEQFF. CDR3 DNA: TGTGCCAGCAGTCCAGCGGGGGGGGACAATGAGCAGTTCTTC.

This clonotype appeared many times. The genes are TRBV25-1 and TRBJ2-7; perhaps TRBD1 as D (5 bases). V shed 4 bases and J shed 2 bases, with 9 bases lying between them. This CDR3 comprises 13 residues. Germline V gives CDR1 MGHDK, CDR2 SYGVNS. The CDR3 DNA is TGTGCCAGCAGTGGAGGACAAACCTACGAGCAGTACTTC. It specifies CASSGGQTYEQYF.

This clonotype was seen once. At one of its ends the junction is not consistent with the germline gene, which may arise from a read error. The chain couples TRBV12-3 or TRBV12-4 to TRBJ2-7, with D possibly being TRBD1 (6 bases). The CDR3 is 18 amino acids. This CDR3 reads CTSSFGTSIGTRAYEQYF. CDR3 in DNA: TGTACCAGCAGTTTTGGGACCTCGATCGGGACACGAGCTTACGAGCAGTACTTC.

The rearrangement links TRBV7-6 to TRBJ1-1; D may be TRBD1 (5 bases). The CDR3 totals 15 residues. From germline, CDR1 is SGHVS and CDR2 FNYEAQ. The V gene lost 5 bases and the J gene lost 1 base, with 14 bases spanning the gap. This CDR3 reads CASSAGGGSNTEAFF. For the CDR3, the DNA is TGTGCCAGCAGCGCCGGGGGGGGATCGAACACTGAAGCTTTCTTT.

In this sample, this clonotype turned up many times. This rearrangement joins TRBV20-1 to TRBJ2-5, with 10 bases identical to TRBD2. Germline V lookup: CDR1 DFQATT, CDR2 SNEGSKA (reference sequence). The V and J ends lost 8 bases and 5 bases, in that order; junction bases with no gene match: 8. The CDR3 consists of 13 residues. CDR3 nucleotides: TGCAGTACTTTCCTAGCGGGAGTGGAGACCCAGTACTTC. It is translated as CSTFLAGVETQYF.

This clonotype was found a few times. The chain's CDR3 is CASSRTQFGTKEKLFF. The CDR3 region has the DNA TGTGCCAGCAGCCGTACTCAATTTGGAACAAAAGAAAAACTGTTTTTT. The genes are TRBV7-8 and TRBJ1-4; D ambiguous. The germline V gene has CDR1 SGHVS and CDR2 FQNEAQ. Trimming left V 5 bases short and J 8 bases short, with 21 bases between. This CDR3 contains 16 residues.

This clonotype was observed at least ten times. The CDR3 protein is CASSQGPRTEAFF. The CDR3 DNA reads as TGTGCCAGCAGTCAAGGCCCCCGGACTGAAGCTTTCTTT. The chain couples TRBV12-3 or TRBV12-4 to TRBJ1-1; D call uncertain. The CDR3 totals 13 residues. V lost 5 bases to trimming and J lost 5 bases, with 12 bases between them.

This chain connects TRBV28 to TRBJ2-1; 8 bases are a match to TRBD2. V was clipped by 8 bases and J by 5 bases; unmatched bases: 5. The germline V gene has CDR1 MDHEN and CDR2 SYDVKM. The CDR3 is made up of 13 amino acids. The CDR3 is CASLRGADNEQFF. The CDR3 DNA reads as TGTGCCAGCCTGCGGGGGGCCGACAATGAGCAGTTCTTC.

This clonotype was counted many times. The chain recombines TRBV29-1 with TRBJ2-5; D possibly matches TRBD1 or TRBD2 (5 bases each). Germline values: CDR1 SQVTM, CDR2 ANQGSEA. The CDR3 has 12 amino acids. Trimming took 7 bases from V and 4 from J, leaving 13 bases between them. The CDR3 protein is CSGRTGTETQYF. The CDR3 nucleotides read TGCAGCGGAAGAACCGGGACAGAGACCCAGTACTTC. The entire variable domain, with the rest obtained from reference TRBV29-1 and TRBJ2-5, is as follows: SAVISQKPSRDICQRGTSLTIQCQVDSQVTMMFWYRQQPGQSLTLIATANQGSEATYESGFVIDKFPISRPNLTFSTLTVSNMSPEDSSIYLCSGRTGTETQYFGPGTRLLVL.

This clonotype was seen ten or more times. The rearrangement links TRBV4-3 to TRBJ2-2; D is undetermined. This CDR3 has 18 amino acids. V lost 1 base, J lost 7 bases, and 22 bases lay in between. Germline V lookup: CDR1 LGHNA, CDR2 YSLEER. CDR3 DNA: TGCGCCAGCAGCCAAGGAATGGGCCTGAGACACAGAGTCGGGGAGCTGTTTTTT. Amino acid sequence: CASSQGMGLRHRVGELFF.

This clonotype has a handful of counts. The J gene is TRBJ2-7, the V gene TRBV7-6; D possibly corresponds to TRBD2 (5 bases). V was cut by 1 base and J by 5 bases, with 18 bases left in between. CDR1 is SGHVS, CDR2 FNYEAQ, per germline. This CDR3 has 16 amino acids. This CDR3 is CASSLGNGLALDEQYF. DNA of the CDR3: TGTGCCAGCAGCTTAGGCAACGGCCTAGCCCTTGACGAGCAGTACTTC.

The chain couples TRBV29-1 to TRBJ1-2; unclear D gene. The germline CDR1 and CDR2 sequences are SQVTM and ANQGSEA. The CDR3 runs to 14 residues. V lost 1 base and J 0 bases, leaving 9 bases between the germline ends. The CDR3 sequence: CSVEGHSSNYGYTF. The CDR3 bases are TGCAGCGTTGAAGGTCACAGTTCTAACTATGGCTACACCTTC.

This clonotype was counted only a few times. The V gene is TRBV12-5, the J gene TRBJ2-3; a weak D match, TRBD1 (6 bases). The V end lost 7 bases, the J end lost 6 bases, and 14 bases lay between the germline ends. This CDR3 contains 13 residues. Germline V lookup: CDR1 LGHNT, CDR2 FRNRAP. This CDR3 is CASAPTGPDTQYF. The CDR3 DNA is TGTGCTAGTGCGCCTACAGGGCCCGATACGCAGTATTTT. The full variable domain, completed using reference TRBV12-5 and TRBJ2-3, is DARVTQTPRHKVTEMGQEVTMRCQPILGHNTVFWYRQTMMQGLELLAYFRNRAPLDDSGMPKDRFSAEMPDATLATLKIQPSEPRDSAVYFCASAPTGPDTQYFGPGTRLTVL.

This clonotype was counted ten times or more. The chain employs TRBV4-3 and TRBJ2-1; the match to TRBD2 covers 8 bases. The junction had 13 bases not matched to a gene; V was cut back by 4 bases and J by 8 bases. Germline V gives CDR1 LGHNA, CDR2 YSLEER. This CDR3 has 16 residues. CDR3 loop: CASSPSPRSGIDEQFF. For the CDR3, the DNA is TGCGCCAGCAGCCCTTCTCCTCGTAGCGGGATCGATGAGCAGTTCTTC.

This clonotype was counted ten times or more. This sequence joins TRBV7-8 and TRBJ1-2, with D unclear. Trimming shortened V by 3 bases and J by 3 bases, and 8 bases separated the two germline ends. Germline V gives CDR1 SGHVS, CDR2 FQNEAQ. CDR3 length: 13 amino acids. CDR3 loop: CASSLGMDYGYTF. CDR3 DNA sequence: TGTGCCAGCAGCTTGGGGATGGACTATGGCTACACCTTC. The complete variable domain, with remaining parts taken from reference TRBV7-8 and TRBJ1-2, reads GAGVSQSPRYKVAKRGQDVALRCDPISGHVSLFWYQQALGQGPEFLTYFQNEAQLDKSGLPSDRFFAERPEGSVSTLKIQRTQQEDSAVYLCASSLGMDYGYTFGSGTRLTVV.

This clonotype was counted at least ten times. J is TRBJ1-2 and V is TRBV21-1; TRBD1 is the table's D call, not checked against the DNA. TRBV21-1 is a recognized pseudogene. This CDR3 comprises 14 residues. The CDR3 reads CASSKLGQGLGYTF. The DNA of the CDR3 is TGTGCCAGCAGCAAACTAGGACAGGGACTTGGCTACACCTTC.

This clonotype was detected many times. The CDR3 spells CASSLGQGFYEQYF. The CDR3 DNA is TGTGCCAGCAGCCTCGGACAGGGGTTCTACGAGCAGTACTTC. The V call is TRBV25-1, the J call TRBJ2-7; TRBD1 aligns across 9 bases. The CDR3 spans 14 residues. Germline loops: CDR1 MGHDK, CDR2 SYGVNS. J lost 3 bases, V lost 6 bases, and 6 bases had no gene match.

In its sample, this clonotype was seen many times. The chain recombines TRBV12-3 or TRBV12-4 with TRBJ2-6; D unresolved. The CDR3 consists of 14 residues. V shed 3 bases and J shed 4 bases, with 7 bases lying between them. The CDR3 spells CASSFFAGANVLTF. The CDR3 DNA reads as TGTGCCAGCAGTTTTTTTGCCGGGGCCAACGTCCTGACTTTC.

The V and J genes are TRBV4-2 and TRBJ2-5; a weak D match, TRBD2 (6 bases). The CDR3 has 13 residues. Germline loops: CDR1 LGHNA, CDR2 YNFKEQ. V gave up 10 bases and J gave up 4 bases, with 16 bases separating them. CDR3 sequence (DNA): TGTGCCATGAGCGCGGGGTATCCAGAGACCCAGTACTTC. Its translation: CAMSAGYPETQYF.

Points on this clonotype: A much bigger clone sits one base away, suggesting this may be a read error. V gene TRBV24-1 combines with J gene TRBJ2-6; 7 bases fit TRBD2. This CDR3 spans 16 amino acids. Germline V gene data show CDR1 as KGHDR and CDR2 as SFDVKD. The CDR3, as DNA: TGTGACACCAGTGATCGCGGGGGTTCCGGGGCCAACGTCCTGACTTTC. Protein sequence: CDTSDRGGSGANVLTF.

The chain links TRBV10-3 to TRBJ2-1; 13 bases agree with TRBD2. The CDR3 extends over 19 amino acids. Germline CDR1 ENHRY, CDR2 SYGVKD. The V segment lost 4 bases and the J segment 9 bases; nucleotides outside the gene matches: 18. CDR3 residues: CAISGTGGTTSGRAGEQFF. The CDR3 region has the DNA TGTGCCATCAGTGGTACAGGGGGCACTACTAGCGGGAGGGCCGGTGAGCAGTTCTTC.